The rows below give T cell receptor beta chains drawn from one sample of a study of T cell changes during pregnancy in multiple sclerosis. Repertoires were generated with immunoSEQ multiplex PCR, while TCRdb's copy carries only in-frame clones and drops some. The sample comprises tens of thousands of clones, roughly 93% of which are singletons, and 1.4% rests with the top ten. Sequencing was performed on peripheral blood, taken in the third trimester of pregnancy. All receptors come from a female donor in good health, enrolled as a control in a pregnancy study. CDR3s include the opening cysteine and the closing phenylalanine or tryptophan. Each record gives: J gene, clone size, D gene, V gene, CDR3 length, CDR3 protein, CDR3 DNA. D genes are given only for firm matches. Clone size is given for some rows only: seen once, a few or many times, or a class if the clone is expanded.

>TRBJ2-1|.|TRBD2|TRBV5-4|16
CASSSPLAGEGDEQFF
TGTGCCAGCAGCAGCCCGCTAGCGGGAGAAGGCGATGAGCAGTTCTTC
>TRBJ2-3|.|.|TRBV5-1|11
CASSLADTQYF
TGCGCCAGCAGCTTGGCGGATACGCAGTATTTT
>TRBJ1-3|once|.|TRBV28|14
CASSLWGAGNTIYF
TGTGCCAGCAGTTTGTGGGGGGCTGGAAACACCATATATTTT
>TRBJ2-3|once|TRBD2|TRBV6-1|15
CASKRGGSYTDTQYF
TGTGCCAGCAAAAGGGGCGGGAGCTACACAGATACGCAGTATTTT
>TRBJ2-1|.|.|TRBV29-1|17
CSAAPGQGSPSYNEQFF
TGCAGCGCCGCGCCGGGCCAGGGGTCCCCTTCCTACAATGAGCAGTTCTTC
>TRBJ1-5|.|TRBD1|TRBV5-1|14
CASSEGQGIQPQHF
TGCGCCAGCAGCGAGGGACAGGGGATTCAGCCCCAGCATTTT
>TRBJ2-4|.|TRBD1|TRBV5-1|14
CASSPTGGENIQYF
TGCGCCAGCAGCCCGACAGGGGGAGAAAACATTCAGTACTTC
>TRBJ2-2|.|.|TRBV7-6|16
CASTHRIGTNTGELFF
TGTGCCAGCACCCATCGGATCGGGACTAACACCGGGGAGCTGTTTTTT
>TRBJ1-5|.|.|TRBV4-1|15
CASSQDDRWNQPQHF
TGCGCCAGCAGCCAAGACGACAGGTGGAATCAGCCCCAGCATTTT
>TRBJ2-1|once|.|TRBV10-3|14
CAISESTDYNEQFF
TGTGCCATCAGTGAGTCGACAGATTACAATGAGCAGTTCTTC
>TRBJ2-1|.|.|TRBV10-1|13
CASSVKSHNEQFF
TGCGCCAGCAGTGTTAAATCCCACAATGAGCAGTTCTTC
>TRBJ2-4|.|.|TRBV5-1|15
CASSLGGNAKNIQYF
TGCGCCAGCAGCTTGGGCGGGAACGCCAAAAACATTCAGTACTTC
>TRBJ2-7|.|TRBD2|TRBV6-1|14
CASSETSGGREQYF
TGTGCCAGCAGTGAAACTAGCGGGGGACGCGAGCAGTACTTC
>TRBJ1-4|.|TRBD1|TRBV27|14
CASSSWTGNEKLFF
TGTGCCAGCAGCTCCTGGACAGGCAATGAAAAACTGTTTTTT
>TRBJ1-1|.|TRBD1|TRBV5-8|16
CASSLATLGTGFEAFF
TGTGCCAGCAGCTTGGCGACCCTAGGGACAGGGTTTGAAGCTTTCTTT
>TRBJ2-1|.|TRBD2|TRBV7-8|19
CASSLDTLLGLAGTNEQFF
TGTGCCAGCAGCTTAGACACCCTCCTAGGGCTAGCGGGTACAAATGAGCAGTTCTTC
>TRBJ1-4|.|.|TRBV21-1|12
CASSTESGKLFF
TGTGCCAGCAGTACCGAAAGCGGAAAACTGTTTTTT
>TRBJ1-3|once|.|TRBV5-8|16
CASSLTLDSSGNTIYF
TGTGCCAGCAGCTTGACCCTAGACAGCTCTGGAAACACCATATATTTT
>TRBJ1-4|.|.|TRBV7-9|15
CASSSGLPVSGKLFF
TGTGCCAGCAGCTCGGGACTTCCCGTCTCCGGAAAACTGTTTTTT
>TRBJ2-3|.|TRBD2|TRBV5-4|17
CASSTRLAGVGTDTQYF
TGTGCCAGCAGCACTCGACTTGCGGGAGTGGGCACAGATACGCAGTATTTT
>TRBJ2-2|.|TRBD2|TRBV18|17
CASSPHVGLARTGELFF
TGTGCCAGCTCACCTCACGTGGGACTAGCAAGGACCGGGGAGCTGTTTTTT
>TRBJ2-3|.|TRBD1|TRBV11-3|14
CASSSATGARTQYF
TGTGCCAGCAGCTCAGCGACAGGGGCCCGAACGCAGTATTTT
>TRBJ1-3|.|TRBD1|TRBV5-1|15
CASSLGQGDGNTIYF
TGCGCCAGCAGCTTGGGACAGGGGGACGGAAACACCATATATTTT
>TRBJ2-7|.|TRBD2|TRBV2|14
CASLSGASSYEQYF
TGTGCCAGCCTAAGCGGGGCGAGCTCCTACGAGCAGTACTTC
>TRBJ2-3|.|.|TRBV28|14
CASSLVGEPDTQYF
TGTGCCAGCAGTTTAGTCGGAGAACCAGATACGCAGTATTTT
>TRBJ2-7|.|TRBD2|TRBV29-1|13
CSVARGLAYEQYF
TGCAGCGTTGCTAGAGGACTAGCTTACGAGCAGTACTTC
>TRBJ2-7|.|TRBD1|TRBV5-1|14
CASSLPNRGGEQYF
TGCGCCAGCAGCTTGCCCAACAGGGGTGGGGAGCAGTACTTC
>TRBJ2-5|.|TRBD2|TRBV13|15
CASSLDGGDQETQYF
TGTGCCAGCAGCTTAGATGGGGGGGACCAAGAGACCCAGTACTTC
>TRBJ1-5|.|TRBD1|TRBV5-6|15
CASSSGQGRSQPQHF
TGTGCCAGCAGCTCTGGACAGGGGCGAAGTCAGCCCCAGCATTTT
>TRBJ2-5|once|.|TRBV27|16
CASSLQTTLAVETQYF
TGTGCCAGCAGTTTGCAGACTACTCTGGCCGTGGAGACCCAGTACTTC
>TRBJ2-7|.|TRBD1|TRBV30|12
CAWSGDSYEQYF
TGTGCCTGGAGTGGGGACAGTTACGAGCAGTACTTC
>TRBJ1-5|.|TRBD1|TRBV2|14
CASRRGQGNQPQHF
TGTGCCAGCAGAAGAGGACAGGGCAATCAGCCCCAGCATTTT
>TRBJ2-1|.|TRBD2|TRBV7-7|15
CASSLGTSDYNEQFF
TGTGCCAGCAGCCTAGGGACTAGCGACTACAATGAGCAGTTCTTC
>TRBJ1-1|.|.|TRBV27|13
CASSPLGGREAFF
TGTGCCAGCAGTCCCCTCGGAGGGCGGGAAGCTTTCTTT
>TRBJ2-5|.|.|TRBV28|14
CASRGQQYQETQYF
TGTGCCAGCAGGGGCCAGCAGTACCAAGAGACCCAGTACTTC
>TRBJ2-4|.|.|TRBV10-3|12
CAISESGDIQYF
TGTGCCATCAGTGAGTCCGGGGACATTCAGTACTTC
>TRBJ2-1|.|TRBD2|TRBV5-1|17
CASSPATSGTSYNEQFF
TGCGCCAGCAGCCCTGCCACTAGCGGGACCTCCTACAATGAGCAGTTCTTC
>TRBJ2-7|once|.|TRBV11-2|13
CASSPPRAEEQYF
TGTGCCAGCAGCCCCCCCCGCGCGGAGGAGCAGTACTTC
>TRBJ1-5|.|.|TRBV28|17
CASSLSDMRLSNQPQHF
TGTGCCAGCAGTTTATCCGACATGCGTCTGAGCAATCAGCCCCAGCATTTT
>TRBJ2-5|.|.|TRBV7-2|13
CAGVRGQTETQYF
TGTGCCGGGGTAAGGGGCCAGACAGAGACCCAGTACTTC
>TRBJ2-1|.|TRBD2|TRBV28|15
CASSLLTSNYNEQFF
TGTGCCAGCAGTTTATTGACTAGCAACTACAATGAGCAGTTCTTC
>TRBJ2-1|.|TRBD2|TRBV2|18
CASSEARSGGRRQCEQFF
TGTGCCAGCAGTGAAGCGCGCAGCGGGGGGCGGCGGCAATGTGAGCAGTTCTTC
>TRBJ2-7|.|.|TRBV5-1|13
CASSLAGSYEQYF
TGCGCCAGCAGCTTGGCCGGGAGCTACGAGCAGTACTTC
>TRBJ2-1|.|TRBD2|TRBV7-8|16
CASSLDGRESYNEQFF
TGTGCCAGCAGCTTAGATGGGCGGGAGTCCTACAATGAGCAGTTCTTC
>TRBJ1-5|.|TRBD1|TRBV19|15
CASSPRTGVNQPQHF
TGTGCCAGTAGTCCCCGGACAGGGGTCAATCAGCCCCAGCATTTT
>TRBJ1-1|once|TRBD1|TRBV10-3|14
CAISPGGGDTEAFF
TGTGCCATCAGTCCAGGGGGCGGCGACACTGAAGCTTTCTTT
>TRBJ1-2|.|TRBD1|TRBV2|13
CASKRDRDYGYTF
TGTGCCAGCAAGAGGGACAGGGACTATGGCTACACCTTC
>TRBJ2-7|once|.|TRBV11-2|15
CASSLTDRDSYEQYF
TGTGCCAGCAGCCTCACAGACCGTGACTCCTACGAGCAGTACTTC
>TRBJ2-1|.|.|TRBV29-1|13
CSVSYSSYNEQFF
TGCAGCGTTAGTTACAGCTCCTACAATGAGCAGTTCTTC
>TRBJ1-1|.|.|TRBV5-4|13
CASSKIRDTEAFF
TGTGCCAGCAGCAAAATACGGGACACTGAAGCTTTCTTT
>TRBJ1-1|.|.|TRBV5-5|14
CASSSPNLNTEAFF
TGTGCCAGCAGCTCGCCGAACTTGAACACTGAAGCTTTCTTT
>TRBJ2-7|.|TRBD1|TRBV28|15
CASRQGTGKTYEQYF
TGTGCCAGCAGACAAGGGACAGGAAAAACCTACGAGCAGTACTTC
>TRBJ2-7|.|TRBD2|TRBV19|16
CASSIAGTRGSYEQYF
TGTGCCAGTAGTATAGCCGGGACTAGGGGGTCCTACGAGCAGTACTTC
>TRBJ2-1|.|TRBD2|TRBV30|12
CAWSVGTSEQFF
TGTGCCTGGAGTGTAGGGACTAGTGAGCAGTTCTTC
>TRBJ2-7|.|.|TRBV5-4|14
CASSMGQGSYEQYF
TGTGCCAGCAGCATGGGGCAGGGCTCCTACGAGCAGTACTTC
>TRBJ2-7|.|TRBD2|TRBV6-6|15
CASSTPGLAGAEQYF
TGTGCCAGCAGTACACCGGGACTAGCGGGAGCCGAGCAGTACTTC
>TRBJ1-2|.|TRBD1|TRBV5-6|13
CASSFQGARGYTF
TGTGCCAGCAGCTTTCAGGGGGCAAGAGGCTACACCTTC
>TRBJ2-4|.|.|TRBV5-1|16
CASSLGFVRAKNIQYF
TGCGCCAGCAGCTTGGGATTTGTCAGAGCCAAAAACATTCAGTACTTC
>TRBJ2-3|.|.|TRBV28|14
CASSRGLDTDTQYF
TGTGCCAGCAGCCGGGGACTTGACACAGATACGCAGTATTTT